What follows are 9 T cell receptor beta chains derived from one specimen sequenced in a study of blood T cell repertoires in COVID-19. Some clones are missing from TCRdb's copy, which holds only in-frame ones; the method was immunoSEQ multiplex PCR. The sample has approximately 150,000 clones, 80% to 90% seen once. Sequenced: peripheral blood. These receptors came from a woman in her fifties or sixties with acute or convalescent COVID-19.

The genes are TRBV11-2 and TRBJ1-3; D possibly corresponds to TRBD1 (6 bases). The CDR3 has 15 amino acids. Germline CDR1 is SGHAT and CDR2 is FQNNGV. V was cut by 0 bases and J by 3 bases, with 9 bases left in between. The DNA of the CDR3 is TGTGCCAGCAGCTTAGATCCAGGGGTTGGAAACACCATATATTTT. Residues: CASSLDPGVGNTIYF.

The rearrangement joins TRBV30 to TRBJ2-7, with TRBD1 matching 7 bases. CDR1 is GTSNPN, CDR2 SVGIG, per germline (reference sequence). The CDR3 extends over 16 amino acids. Losses at the gene ends were 0 bases for V and 2 bases for J; bases not matched to a gene: 10. The CDR3 loop reads CAWSVGRQGQTYEQYF. CDR3 coding DNA: TGTGCCTGGAGTGTAGGGAGACAGGGACAGACCTACGAGCAGTACTTC.

The genes are TRBV7-3 and TRBJ2-1, with D possibly TRBD2 on 6 matching bases. V was clipped by 5 bases and J by 4 bases, with 15 bases between them. The CDR3 covers 15 residues. The germline gives CDR1 SGHTA, CDR2 FQGTGA. CDR3 residues: CASSPGLPAYNEQFF. CDR3 DNA sequence: TGTGCCAGCAGCCCGGGACTTCCCGCATACAATGAGCAGTTCTTC.

The chain couples TRBV9 to TRBJ2-2, with 8 bases that match TRBD1. The length of the CDR3 is 15 residues. Unmatched junction bases numbered 8, after V lost 5 bases and J lost 5 bases. Germline CDR1 reads SGDLS; CDR2 reads YYNGEE. The chain's CDR3 is CASSLQGVRTGELFF. The CDR3 DNA sequence: TGTGCCAGCAGTCTACAGGGGGTAAGGACCGGGGAGCTGTTTTTT.

The chain employs TRBV4-1 and TRBJ1-2, with D perhaps matching TRBD1 (6 bases). In germline, CDR1 is MGHRA, CDR2 YSYEKL. The V and J ends lost 1 base and 6 bases respectively, with 15 bases between them. This CDR3 has 15 amino acids. The CDR3 DNA reads as TGCGCCAGCAGCCAAGGTTTAGGGGGTGAAAATGGCTACACCTTC. Translated: CASSQGLGGENGYTF.

V gene TRBV18 combines with J gene TRBJ2-1; 13 bases are a match to TRBD2. The germline CDR1 and CDR2 sequences are KGHSH and LQKENI. J gave up 6 bases and V 4 bases, and 3 bases lay outside the gene matches. The CDR3 has 15 amino acids. CDR3 bases: TGTGCCAGCTCACTCGGGACTAGCGGGGTCAATGAGCAGTTCTTC. Translation gives CASSLGTSGVNEQFF.

This chain links TRBV2 with TRBJ2-5; TRBD1 is a possible D gene (5 bases). The CDR3 contains 16 residues. V was clipped by 4 bases and J by 5 bases, with 20 bases between them. CDR1 and CDR2 (germline): SNHLY, FYNNEI. CDR3 nucleotide sequence: TGTGCCAGCAGTGTGTTTATAAGGGGATTGGGGGAGACCCAGTACTTC. It translates to CASSVFIRGLGETQYF.

The chain employs TRBV5-6 and TRBJ1-1, with 9 bases matching TRBD1. Germline lookup yields CDR1 SGHDT and CDR2 YYEEEE. The V segment lost 4 bases and the J segment 0 bases; nucleotides outside the gene matches: 4. The CDR3 has 15 residues. The CDR3 DNA reads as TGTGCCAGCAGCGGGACAGGGAGGGTGAACACTGAAGCTTTCTTT. Protein product: CASSGTGRVNTEAFF. Full variable domain (missing parts from reference TRBV5-6 and TRBJ1-1): DAGVTQSPTHLIKTRGQQVTLRCSPKSGHDTVSWYQQALGQGPQFIFQYYEEEERQRGNFPDRFSGHQFPNYSSELNVNALLLGDSALYLCASSGTGRVNTEAFFGQGTRLTVV.

V is TRBV18 and J is TRBJ1-2, with D perhaps TRBD1 (6 bases). With 1 base removed from V and 8 bases from J, the gap between germline ends came to 11 bases. The germline V gene encodes CDR1 KGHSH and CDR2 LQKENI. The CDR3 is 13 residues long. Here the CDR3 DNA reads TGTGCCAGCTCACCACAGGGGGATCAGGGCTACACCTTC. Translation gives CASSPQGDQGYTF. The variable domain in full, completed from reference TRBV18 and TRBJ1-2, reads NAGVMQNPRHLVRRRGQEARLRCSPMKGHSHVYWYRQLPEEGLKFMVYLQKENIIDESGMPKERFSAEFPKEGPSILRIQQVVRGDSAAYFCASSPQGDQGYTFGSGTRLTVV.